Listed here are 27 T cell receptor beta chains from one sample, sequenced in a study of T cell repertoires in cytomegalovirus infection. TCRdb redid the calling of the reads with MiXCR, one entry per CDR3 protein. Of a few hundred thousand distinct CDR3 sequences listed, roughly 29% are singletons. Sequencing was done on a sample of PBMCs. The receptors stem from a human donor in good health (CMV status not recorded). Some clones in this sample may be carry-over from other donors' samples.

The chain carries TRBV12-3 or TRBV12-4 and TRBJ2-1; 8 nucleotides align to TRBD2. The CDR3 has 11 residues. The J segment lost 15 bases and the V segment lost 5 bases, leaving 6 bases of the junction unmatched. The CDR3, as DNA: TGTGCCAGCAGTCGGACTAGCTTTCTGTTCTTC. Its protein product is CASSRTSFLFF.

V is TRBV20-1 and J is TRBJ2-6, with 8 bases identical to TRBD1. The J segment lost 0 bases and the V segment lost 0 bases, leaving 1 base of the junction unmatched. Germline lookup yields CDR1 DFQATT and CDR2 SNEGSKA (reference sequence). The CDR3 is made up of 16 amino acids. The CDR3 bases are TGCAGTGCTAGAGATACAGGGGGCTCTGGGGCCAACGTCCTGACTTTC. This translates into CSARDTGGSGANVLTF.

This clonotype was detected a few times. The chain recombines TRBV6-2 or TRBV6-3 with TRBJ2-1, with 9 bases fitting TRBD1. Germline trimming cut 6 bases from V and 5 bases from J; bases unmatched to any gene: 8. The CDR3 sequence is 15 residues long. The V gene's germline CDR1 is MNHEY and CDR2 SVGEGT. CDR3 in DNA: TGTGCCAGCAGCATCGGGGGGACAGGGAACAATGAGCAGTTCTTC. Its translation is CASSIGGTGNNEQFF.

The rearrangement joins TRBV19 to TRBJ2-7; TRBD1 aligns across 7 bases. This CDR3 has 14 amino acids. The V and J ends lost 5 bases and 5 bases, in that order; junction bases with no gene match: 9. Germline-derived CDR1 and CDR2 are LNHDA and SQIVND (reference sequence). Here the CDR3 DNA reads TGTGCCAGTAGTGCAGGGGGACCAGGTAACGAGCAGTACGTC. This encodes CASSAGGPGNEQYV.

The V gene is TRBV27, the J gene TRBJ1-4; the D is unclear. Germline-derived CDR1 and CDR2 are MNHEY and SMNVEV (reference sequence). V was trimmed by 5 bases and J by 2 bases, leaving 3 bases between them. This CDR3 comprises 12 residues. The CDR3 loop reads CASSHTNEKLFF. DNA of the CDR3: TGTGCCAGCAGTCACACTAATGAAAAACTGTTTTTT. Looking up the rest from reference TRBV27 and TRBJ1-4 gives the full variable domain: EAQVTQNPRYLITVTGKKLTVTCSQNMNHEYMSWYRQDPGLGLRQIYYSMNVEVTDKGDVPEGYKVSRKEKRNFPLILESPSPNQTSLYFCASSHTNEKLFFGSGTQLSVL.

The chain combines TRBV12-3 or TRBV12-4 with TRBJ1-5; no clear D gene. Trimming removed 6 bases at V and 1 base at J, with 7 bases between. The CDR3 is made up of 13 amino acids. The CDR3 is CASRSQSNQPQHF. Written as DNA, the CDR3 is TGTGCCAGCAGGAGCCAGAGCAATCAGCCCCAGCATTTT.

V is TRBV24-1 and J is TRBJ2-2, with D uncertain. Trimming removed 0 bases at V and 4 bases at J, with 8 bases between. The V gene's germline CDR1 is KGHDR and CDR2 SFDVKD. The CDR3 runs 15 residues. The CDR3: CATSDLRSPTGELFF. The CDR3 nucleotides read TGTGCCACCAGTGATTTGAGGAGTCCCACCGGGGAGCTGTTTTTT.

This clonotype was recorded a few times. The V and J genes are TRBV27 and TRBJ2-6, with 8 bases that match TRBD1. The CDR3 totals 16 residues. Germline V gene lookup returns CDR1 MNHEY and CDR2 SMNVEV (reference sequence). The junction had 9 bases not matched to a gene; V was cut back by 11 bases and J by 0 bases. In DNA, the CDR3 is TGTGCCTCCACGAGGACAGGGCCCTCTGGGGCCAACGTCCTGACTTTC. Translating it yields CASTRTGPSGANVLTF.

A word on this clonotype: At one boundary the junction diverges from the germline segment, which might be a read error. The J gene is TRBJ1-4, the V gene TRBV14, with D tentatively TRBD1 (6 bases). This CDR3 is built from 13 residues. The germline gives CDR1 SGHDN, CDR2 FVKESK. In DNA, the CDR3 is TGTGCCAGCAGCGAAGAGAACAGGGACAAACTGTTTTTT. It specifies CASSEENRDKLFF.

The chain combines TRBV12-3 or TRBV12-4 with TRBJ1-6; 9 nucleotides match TRBD1. The V segment lost 6 bases and the J segment 7 bases; nucleotides outside the gene matches: 10. The CDR3 extends over 16 amino acids. The CDR3 DNA is TGTGCCAGCAGCAGTCCGGGACAGGGAGAAAATTCACCCCTCCACTTT. Amino acid sequence: CASSSPGQGENSPLHF.

This clonotype was recorded a few times. The rearrangement joins TRBV7-3 to TRBJ2-7; tentatively, D is TRBD1 (6 bases). V was trimmed by 5 bases and J by 3 bases, leaving 17 bases between them. Germline-derived CDR1 and CDR2 are SGHTA and FQGTGA. The CDR3 contains 15 residues. The CDR3 loop reads CASSGGQSPHYEQYF. The CDR3 DNA sequence: TGTGCCAGCAGCGGGGGACAATCCCCCCACTACGAGCAGTACTTC.

The V call is TRBV7-2, the J call TRBJ2-1, with D maybe TRBD1 (6 bases). Trimming cost V 6 bases and J 7 bases, with 19 bases left between them. The CDR3 has 15 residues. The germline V gene encodes CDR1 SGHTA and CDR2 FQGNSA. CDR3: CASRPGARVMNEQFF. CDR3 nucleotide sequence: TGTGCCAGCAGGCCAGGGGCGAGGGTCATGAATGAGCAGTTCTTC.

This chain uses TRBV19 with TRBJ1-2, with D possibly matching TRBD1 (6 bases). The CDR3 sequence is 17 residues long. Germline CDR1 is LNHDA and CDR2 is SQIVND (reference sequence). V was cut by 7 bases and J by 5 bases, with 26 bases left in between. CDR3 loop: CASNTLRAGDPKYGYTF. Here the CDR3 DNA reads TGTGCCAGTAACACATTACGGGCAGGGGACCCGAAATATGGCTACACCTTC.

This chain connects TRBV19 to TRBJ1-3; D is unresolved. With 3 bases removed from V and 0 bases from J, the gap between germline ends came to 15 bases. The CDR3 has 17 amino acids. The germline V gene encodes CDR1 LNHDA and CDR2 SQIVND (reference sequence). The CDR3 sequence is CASSILQSKSSGNTIYF. Here the CDR3 DNA reads TGTGCCAGTAGTATCTTACAGAGTAAGAGCTCTGGAAACACCATATATTTT.

This clonotype was counted many times. The V and J genes are TRBV7-2 and TRBJ2-7; D perhaps matches TRBD1 (6 bases). The germline CDR1 and CDR2 sequences are SGHTA and FQGNSA. The CDR3 is made up of 15 amino acids. V lost 6 bases and J 7 bases, leaving 22 bases between the germline ends. The CDR3 sequence: CASRTTWDTVREQYF. In DNA, the CDR3 is TGTGCCAGCAGAACAACCTGGGACACGGTGAGAGAGCAGTACTTC.

This clonotype was picked up a small number of times. The chain combines TRBV20-1 with TRBJ2-1; 8 bases agree with TRBD2. The length of the CDR3 is 15 residues. Trimming at V came to 1 base and at J to 7 bases, leaving 9 bases not matched to a gene. Germline V gene data show CDR1 as DFQATT and CDR2 as SNEGSKA (reference sequence). Here the CDR3 DNA reads TGCAGTGCTAGAGTAATAGCGGGGAGGGGGAATGAGCAGTTCTTC. This translates into CSARVIAGRGNEQFF.

The V and J genes are TRBV2 and TRBJ1-2; D unclear. The CDR3 sequence is 14 residues long. V lost 2 bases and J 2 bases, leaving 9 bases between the germline ends. Germline assignment: CDR1 SNHLY and CDR2 FYNNEI. The chain's CDR3 is CASSERKTNYGYTF. The CDR3 region has the DNA TGTGCCAGCAGTGAAAGGAAAACGAACTATGGCTACACCTTC.

This clonotype was detected many times. The rearrangement links TRBV7-3 to TRBJ1-3; 7 bases map to TRBD1. The CDR3 is made up of 15 amino acids. In germline, CDR1 is SGHTA, CDR2 FQGTGA. The J segment lost 0 bases and the V segment lost 3 bases, leaving 2 bases of the junction unmatched. This CDR3 reads CASSLTGNSGNTIYF. The DNA of the CDR3 is TGTGCCAGCAGCTTGACAGGGAACTCTGGAAACACCATATATTTT.

The rearrangement uses TRBV27 and TRBJ1-2; D ambiguous. Trimming removed 2 bases at V and 3 bases at J, with 19 bases between. The CDR3 is made up of 17 amino acids. CDR1 and CDR2 from the germline V gene are MNHEY and SMNVEV (reference sequence). CDR3 sequence: CASSLASTGSLYYGYTF. In DNA, the CDR3 is TGTGCCAGCAGTTTAGCCAGCACGGGCTCCCTTTACTATGGCTACACCTTC.

Only a few counts were recorded for this clonotype. V usage is TRBV29-1 and J usage is TRBJ1-1; the D gene is possibly TRBD1 (5 bases). Germline loops: CDR1 SQVTM, CDR2 ANQGSEA. V lost 1 base to trimming and J lost 8 bases, with 8 bases between them. This CDR3 has 11 amino acids. The CDR3 coding sequence is TGCAGCGTTGAAGCACAGGCCGAAGCTTTCTTT. Residues: CSVEAQAEAFF.

This clonotype was picked up a small number of times. The V and J genes are TRBV4-1 and TRBJ1-3; the D is unclear. The CDR3 consists of 17 residues. Germline CDR1 and CDR2: MGHRA and YSYEKL. Trimming left V 0 bases short and J 0 bases short, with 12 bases between. Written as DNA, the CDR3 is TGCGCCAGCAGCCAAGACGTCGGGTCCAACTCTGGAAACACCATATATTTT. This sequence encodes CASSQDVGSNSGNTIYF.

In this sample, this clonotype turned up a few times. Germline is not matched at one junction end, which may reflect a read error. The gene calls are TRBV7-6 and TRBJ2-5, with D perhaps TRBD2 (5 bases). Per germline, CDR1 SGHVS and CDR2 FNYEAQ. The CDR3 consists of 15 residues. The CDR3: CASSLEARDQETQYF. DNA of the CDR3: TGTGCTAGCAGCTTAGAAGCGAGGGATCAAGAGACCCAGTACTTC.

The chain uses TRBV7-9 and TRBJ2-3; D unclear. The length of the CDR3 is 12 residues. Trimming cost V 6 bases and J 3 bases, with 7 bases left between them. The germline V gene has CDR1 SEHNR and CDR2 FQNEAQ (reference sequence). The CDR3 loop is CASRATTDTQYF. The CDR3 bases are TGTGCCAGCAGAGCGACAACAGATACGCAGTATTTT.

The sample holds a few counts of this clonotype. V and J are TRBV10-2 and TRBJ1-1; D call uncertain. Trimming stripped 3 bases from V and 10 bases from J, with 12 bases between. The CDR3 runs to 12 residues. CDR1 WSHSY and CDR2 SAAADI come from the germline V gene. The CDR3 loop reads CASSDRPLLAFF. The CDR3, as DNA: TGCGCCAGCAGTGACAGGCCCCTTTTAGCTTTCTTT.

The sample holds a few counts of this clonotype. The chain combines TRBV19 with TRBJ2-4, with D possibly matching TRBD2 (5 bases). CDR3 length: 17 amino acids. V gave up 4 bases and J gave up 0 bases, with 16 bases separating them. CDR1 and CDR2 (germline): LNHDA, SQIVND (reference sequence). The CDR3, as DNA: TGTGCCAGTAGTACTCTCCGGACTGGCCTAGCCAAAAACATTCAGTACTTC. It yields the protein CASSTLRTGLAKNIQYF. The full variable domain, completed using reference TRBV19 and TRBJ2-4, is DGGITQSPKYLFRKEGQNVTLSCEQNLNHDAMYWYRQDPGQGLRLIYYSQIVNDFQKGDIAEGYSVSREKKESFPLTVTSAQKNPTAFYLCASSTLRTGLAKNIQYFGAGTRLSVL.

The chain joins TRBV20-1 to TRBJ1-2, with D perhaps matching TRBD1 (6 bases). This CDR3 is built from 11 residues. Germline values: CDR1 DFQATT, CDR2 SNEGSKA (reference sequence). V lost 6 bases to trimming and J lost 11 bases, with 16 bases between them. CDR3 DNA: TGCAGTGCCGCCCAGGGGCCCTTTTACACCTTC. The encoded protein is CSAAQGPFYTF.

This clonotype showed up just a few times. J is TRBJ1-1 and V is TRBV2; possibly TRBD1 for D (5 bases). With 6 bases removed from V and 4 bases from J, the gap between germline ends came to 12 bases. This CDR3 contains 13 residues. Germline values: CDR1 SNHLY, CDR2 FYNNEI. As DNA, the CDR3 is TGTGCCAGCAGGGTTGACGGGACCACTGAAGCTTTCTTT. Its protein product is CASRVDGTTEAFF.